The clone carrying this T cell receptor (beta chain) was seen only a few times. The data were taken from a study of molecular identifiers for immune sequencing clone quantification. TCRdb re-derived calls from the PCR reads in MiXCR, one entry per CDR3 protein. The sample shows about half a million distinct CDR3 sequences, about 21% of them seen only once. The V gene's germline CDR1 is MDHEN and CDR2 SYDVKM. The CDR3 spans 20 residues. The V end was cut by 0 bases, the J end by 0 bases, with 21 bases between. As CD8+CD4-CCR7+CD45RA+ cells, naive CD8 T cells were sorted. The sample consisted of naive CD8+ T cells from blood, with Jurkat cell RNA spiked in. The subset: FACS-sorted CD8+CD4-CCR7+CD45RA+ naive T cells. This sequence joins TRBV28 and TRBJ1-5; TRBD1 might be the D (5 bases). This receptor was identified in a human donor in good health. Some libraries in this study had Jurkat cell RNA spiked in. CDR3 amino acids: CASSLWGEGGAPHSNQPQHF. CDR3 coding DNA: TGTGCCAGCAGTTTATGGGGGGAGGGAGGGGCCCCGCATAGCAATCAGCCCCAGCATTTT.